Below, 25 T cell receptor beta chains from the same sample are listed, as sequenced in a study of vaccination and CD4 T cells after COVID-19. Treatment of the sample: roughly 10-day PBMC culture with coronavirus spike peptide pools or control peptides (ViraFEST assay). Sequencing of cultured CD4+ T cell DNA used the Oncomine TCR Beta short-read assay. TCRdb re-derived calls from the PCR reads in MiXCR, one entry per CDR3 protein. The sample contains about 20,000 distinct CDR3 sequences, 66% of which appear only once. These receptors' targets are unknown. Sequenced sample: CD4+ T cells from blood, cultured in vitro. These receptors were collected from a human donor who had recovered from COVID-19.

This clonotype came up a few times. The chain has TRBV27 and TRBJ1-2; D gene unclear. The CDR3 loop spans 15 amino acids. Germline CDR1 reads MNHEY; CDR2 reads SMNVEV (reference sequence). Deletions cut 7 bases from V and 8 bases from J, with 23 bases between. The CDR3 bases are TGTGCCAGCACTCGCATCCCCGGAGGGATTGACGGCTACACCTTC. This translates into CASTRIPGGIDGYTF.

The chain employs TRBV19 and TRBJ2-2, with D perhaps assigned TRBD1 or TRBD2 (6 bases each). The CDR3 sequence is 13 residues long. V lost 5 bases, J lost 6 bases, and 10 bases lay in between. Looked up from germline, CDR1 is LNHDA and CDR2 is SQIVND (reference sequence). The CDR3, as DNA: TGTGCCAGTAGTTTTGGGGGGCCCGGGGAGCTGTTTTTT. Its protein product is CASSFGGPGELFF.

V usage is TRBV25-1 and J usage is TRBJ1-2, with a possible D match to TRBD1 (5 bases). Germline V gene sequence: CDR1 MGHDK, CDR2 SYGVNS. The V end lost 8 bases, the J end lost 8 bases, and 15 bases lay between the germline ends. This CDR3 contains 12 residues. The CDR3 DNA sequence: TGTGCCAGCTACCGGGACGGGGACGGCTACACCTTC. It codes for CASYRDGDGYTF.

The DNA for the CDR3 is TGTGCCAGCTCTCGAGGGCGGGGCACAGATACGCAGTATTTT. This codes for CASSRGRGTDTQYF. The rearrangement joins TRBV6-1 to TRBJ2-3; D might be TRBD2 (5 bases). Germline V CDR1 and CDR2: MNHNS, SASEGT. CDR3 length: 14 amino acids. V lost 8 bases, J lost 1 base, and 13 bases lay in between.

In its sample, this clonotype was seen a few times. The chain combines TRBV2 with TRBJ2-1, with 7 bases matching TRBD2. CDR3 length equals 15 residues. Germline lookup yields CDR1 SNHLY and CDR2 FYNNEI. Unmatched junction bases numbered 4, after V lost 5 bases and J lost 0 bases. CDR3 region: CASSQSGGSYNEQFF. CDR3 nucleotide sequence: TGTGCCAGCAGTCAATCGGGGGGCTCCTACAATGAGCAGTTCTTC.

The J gene is TRBJ2-5, the V gene TRBV20-1; tentatively, D is TRBD2 (6 bases). The CDR3 length is 13 residues. Per the germline V gene, CDR1 is DFQATT and CDR2 is SNEGSKA (reference sequence). V gave up 7 bases and J gave up 5 bases, with 17 bases separating them. The CDR3 coding sequence is TGCAGTGTTGGGGGAGGAGGTGGGGAGACCCAGTACTTC. This encodes CSVGGGGGETQYF.

The chain employs TRBV7-2 and TRBJ1-2, with D unresolved. The CDR3 is 13 amino acids. The germline gives CDR1 SGHTA, CDR2 FQGNSA. V was trimmed by 4 bases and J by 3 bases, leaving 9 bases between them. CDR3 protein: CASSYNQYYGYTF. CDR3 sequence (DNA): TGTGCCAGCAGCTACAACCAGTACTATGGCTACACCTTC.

The V and J genes are TRBV6-2 or TRBV6-3 and TRBJ2-1, with D possibly being TRBD1 (5 bases). CDR1 is MNHEY, CDR2 SVGEGT, per germline. V was clipped by 7 bases and J by 4 bases, with 20 bases between them. This CDR3 comprises 16 residues. DNA of the CDR3: TGTGCCAGCACGTCCTCAGGGCCCTTACCTTACAATGAGCAGTTCTTC. It translates to CASTSSGPLPYNEQFF.

This clonotype was observed once. V gene TRBV7-2 combines with J gene TRBJ1-3; TRBD1 matches at 8 bases. The CDR3 runs to 17 residues. Germline-derived CDR1 and CDR2 are SGHTA and FQGNSA. V shed 5 bases and J 1 base; nucleotides not matched to a gene: 10. This chain's CDR3 is CASSLRTGLGSGNTIYF. The CDR3 DNA is TGTGCCAGCAGCCTCAGGACAGGGCTGGGGTCTGGAAACACCATATATTTT.

The V gene is TRBV6-5, the J gene TRBJ1-6, with a possible D match to TRBD1 (5 bases). CDR3 length: 18 residues. The V and J ends lost 4 bases and 0 bases respectively, with 16 bases between them. Germline assignment: CDR1 MNHEY and CDR2 SVGAGI. The DNA for the CDR3 is TGTGCCAGCAGTTCCGACAGTTCCGCAAGCTCCTATAATTCACCCCTCCACTTT. Encoded protein: CASSSDSSASSYNSPLHF.

The genes are TRBV20-1 and TRBJ2-1; maybe TRBD2 (5 bases). This CDR3 contains 11 residues. Trimming stripped 5 bases from V and 10 bases from J, with 12 bases between. Looked up from germline, CDR1 is DFQATT and CDR2 is SNEGSKA (reference sequence). As DNA, the CDR3 is TGCAGTGCTCGGCCCCGGGAAGAGCAGTTCTTC. It yields the protein CSARPREEQFF.

The chain uses TRBV27 and TRBJ1-2; D remains ambiguous. The length of the CDR3 is 14 residues. V shed 4 bases and J shed 3 bases, with 12 bases lying between them. Germline CDR1 and CDR2: MNHEY and SMNVEV (reference sequence). The CDR3 protein is CASSSDRVHYGYTF. CDR3 nucleotides: TGTGCCAGCAGTTCTGATAGGGTCCACTATGGCTACACCTTC.

The chain recombines TRBV12-3 or TRBV12-4 with TRBJ2-7; D is possibly TRBD1 (7 bases). V dropped 7 bases and J dropped 4 bases, with 20 bases sitting between them. The CDR3 loop spans 15 amino acids. CDR3 region: CASTLSGGRLYEQYF. The CDR3 nucleotides read TGTGCCAGCACGTTGTCAGGGGGGCGGCTTTACGAGCAGTACTTC.

The CDR3, as DNA: TGTGCCAGCAGTCCCACAGGGAGGGGCTATGGCTACACCTTC. The encoded protein is CASSPTGRGYGYTF. The rearrangement uses TRBV6-2 or TRBV6-3 and TRBJ1-2; possible D gene TRBD1, 6 bases. CDR3 length: 14 residues. Trimming removed 5 bases from V and 4 bases from J, with 14 bases in between. Germline values: CDR1 MNHEY, CDR2 SVGEGT.

This clonotype was seen only a few times. The chain carries TRBV27 and TRBJ2-2; the D call may be TRBD1 or TRBD2 (7 bases each). V lost 3 bases and J 6 bases, leaving 14 bases between the germline ends. The CDR3 spans 15 residues. Germline-derived CDR1 and CDR2 are MNHEY and SMNVEV (reference sequence). The CDR3 DNA is TGTGCCAGCAGTTTGACAGGGAGGGAGCCCGGGGAGCTGTTTTTT. It yields the protein CASSLTGREPGELFF.

The chain carries TRBV6-1 and TRBJ1-2; tentatively, D is TRBD1 (5 bases). From germline, CDR1 is MNHNS and CDR2 SASEGT. Trimming removed 5 bases at V and 5 bases at J, with 9 bases between. The CDR3 is 12 residues long. The CDR3 region has the DNA TGTGCCAGCAGTAGAGGGGAGTATGGCTACACCTTC. Encoded protein: CASSRGEYGYTF.

J is TRBJ1-5 and V is TRBV20-1; D is possibly TRBD1 (5 bases). Trimming left V 1 base short and J 3 bases short, with 7 bases between. CDR1 is DFQATT and CDR2 is SNEGSKA in the germline V gene (reference sequence). There are 13 residues in the CDR3. The CDR3 protein is CSARATVNQPQHF. The CDR3 DNA reads TGCAGTGCTAGAGCGACAGTCAATCAGCCCCAGCATTTT.

This chain links TRBV20-1 with TRBJ2-1; 9 bases map to TRBD1. This CDR3 is built from 14 residues. Germline CDR1 and CDR2: DFQATT and SNEGSKA (reference sequence). The ends lost 3 bases at V and 4 bases at J; junction bases unmatched: 4. The CDR3 is CSARPGQGYNEQFF. The CDR3 bases are TGCAGTGCTAGGCCGGGACAGGGATACAATGAGCAGTTCTTC.

The chain is built from TRBV12-3 or TRBV12-4 and TRBJ2-3; no definite D call. The CDR3 is made up of 13 amino acids. The V and J ends lost 5 bases and 4 bases respectively, with 10 bases between them. The CDR3 loop reads CASSRSEADTQYF. DNA of the CDR3: TGTGCCAGCAGTAGATCAGAGGCAGATACGCAGTATTTT.

This clonotype was seen a few times. The chain carries TRBV6-1 and TRBJ1-6, with D possibly matching TRBD1 (6 bases). This CDR3 is 22 amino acids long. Germline V CDR1 and CDR2: MNHNS, SASEGT. V lost 9 bases and J lost 1, with 34 bases in between. CDR3 loop: CASRSRAGTGGAGNSYNSPLHF. The CDR3 nucleotides are TGTGCCAGTCGCTCGAGGGCTGGGACGGGGGGCGCAGGAAATTCCTATAATTCACCCCTCCACTTT.

J is TRBJ2-5 and V is TRBV10-3; weak D call: TRBD1 (5 bases). Trimming took off 4 bases at V and 4 bases at J, with 13 bases between the two ends. The CDR3 length is 14 residues. Per germline, CDR1 ENHRY and CDR2 SYGVKD. CDR3 coding DNA: TGTGCCATCAGTGGATCAGGGTGGGGAGAGACCCAGTACTTC. This translates into CAISGSGWGETQYF.

V is TRBV6-1 and J is TRBJ2-6; D gene ambiguous. Per germline, CDR1 MNHNS and CDR2 SASEGT. V shed 4 bases and J shed 0 bases, with 10 bases lying between them. This CDR3 comprises 16 residues. The CDR3 bases are TGTGCCAGCAGTGGACAACGTAGCTCTGGGGCCAACGTCCTGACTTTC. It translates to CASSGQRSSGANVLTF.

This clonotype appeared a single time. V is TRBV20-1 and J is TRBJ1-2; 7 nucleotides match TRBD1. Germline V lookup: CDR1 DFQATT, CDR2 SNEGSKA (reference sequence). J lost 4 bases, V lost 3 bases, and 5 bases had no gene match. This CDR3 region has 13 residues. CDR3 sequence reads: CSASWDSLYGYTF. DNA of the CDR3: TGCAGTGCTAGCTGGGACAGCCTCTATGGCTACACCTTC.

The CDR3 nucleotides read TGTGCCAGCAGTTCCCCCGTCCGGAACTACGAGCAGTACTTC. It encodes CASSSPVRNYEQYF. The chain joins TRBV6-2 or TRBV6-3 to TRBJ2-7; D ambiguous. From germline, CDR1 is MNHEY and CDR2 SVGEGT. Trimming cost V 4 bases and J 3 bases, with 13 bases left between them. The CDR3 contains 14 residues.

J is TRBJ1-5 and V is TRBV19, with 8 bases lining up with TRBD1. V gave up 2 bases and J gave up 5 bases; unmatched junction bases: 8. This CDR3 has 16 amino acids. The V gene's germline CDR1 is LNHDA and CDR2 SQIVND (reference sequence). For the CDR3, the DNA is TGTGCCAGTAGTATAATTCAGGGGGCGGGCGATCAGCCCCAGCATTTT. This sequence encodes CASSIIQGAGDQPQHF.